The 21 T cell receptor beta chains listed next were all sequenced from one sample in a study of shared clonotypes between healthy human individuals. Method: immunoSEQ multiplex PCR; TCRdb's copy keeps in-frame clones and lacks some. The profile covers 400,000 to 600,000 clones, with approximately 94% appearing a single time and around 0.067% taken by the ten largest. Sample: naive CD4+ T cells sorted from blood. Subset here: CD45RA+ positively selected. The receptors come from a woman aged 25 to 39 in good health.

The V gene is TRBV6-5, the J gene TRBJ1-2; tentatively, D is TRBD1 (6 bases). The ends were cut back, 6 bases at V and 6 bases at J, with 20 bases in the middle. The CDR3 contains 15 residues. Germline V gives CDR1 MNHEY, CDR2 SVGAGI. The CDR3 is CASSKTSTGYDGYTF. The CDR3 DNA sequence: TGTGCCAGCAGCAAAACCTCAACAGGGTATGATGGCTACACCTTC.

The rearrangement uses TRBV14 and TRBJ1-4, with TRBD1 matching 7 bases. The CDR3 runs to 15 residues. Germline V gene data show CDR1 as SGHDN and CDR2 as FVKESK. With 6 bases clipped from V and 7 bases from J, the junction kept 11 bases outside the gene matches. Written as DNA, the CDR3 is TGTGCCAGCAGTGTTACAGGCAAGGGGGCTGAAAAACTGTTTTTT. Its protein product is CASSVTGKGAEKLFF. Together with reference TRBV14 and TRBJ1-4, the CDR3 gives the full variable domain: EAGVTQFPSHSVIEKGQTVTLRCDPISGHDNLYWYRRVMGKEIKFLLHFVKESKQDESGMPNNRFLAERTGGTYSTLKVQPAELEDSGVYFCASSVTGKGAEKLFFGSGTQLSVL.

The chain links TRBV29-1 to TRBJ2-1; perhaps TRBD2 as D (7 bases). V lost 7 bases, J lost 5 bases, and 21 bases lay in between. This CDR3 region has 15 residues. The germline gives CDR1 SQVTM, CDR2 ANQGSEA. In nucleotides, the CDR3 is TGCAGCGCTGGGGGGGGCGGAATCCCCAACAATGAGCAGTTCTTC. This sequence encodes CSAGGGGIPNNEQFF.

The V call is TRBV28, the J call TRBJ1-1; 8 bases fit TRBD1. The CDR3 length is 14 residues. V was pared by 3 bases and J by 5 bases, with 5 bases of the junction left unmatched. Germline V CDR1 and CDR2: MDHEN, SYDVKM. CDR3 in amino acids: CASSLTGVRTEAFF. CDR3 sequence (DNA): TGTGCCAGCAGTTTGACAGGGGTTAGAACTGAAGCTTTCTTT.

The chain employs TRBV6-6 and TRBJ1-1; unclear D gene. Per germline, CDR1 MNHNY and CDR2 SVGAGI (reference sequence). There are 12 residues in the CDR3. V lost 2 bases, J lost 8 bases, and 9 bases lay in between. DNA of the CDR3: TGTGCCAGCAGTTACCGGAATCAAGAAGCTTTCTTT. Translated, it gives CASSYRNQEAFF.

The J gene is TRBJ2-3, the V gene TRBV7-9; no definite D call. The germline V gene encodes CDR1 SEHNR and CDR2 FQNEAQ (reference sequence). This CDR3 is built from 12 residues. Deletions cut 5 bases from V and 6 bases from J, with 9 bases between. CDR3 protein: CASSQDVDTQYF. The CDR3 DNA is TGTGCCAGCAGCCAAGACGTGGATACGCAGTATTTT.

This chain links TRBV11-3 with TRBJ2-1, with 7 bases matching TRBD1. The CDR3 covers 14 residues. Germline V gives CDR1 SGHNT, CDR2 YENEEA. Losses at the gene ends were 5 bases for V and 5 bases for J; bases not matched to a gene: 6. CDR3 loop: CASSLDRVNNEQFF. The CDR3 DNA sequence: TGTGCCAGCAGCCTCGACAGGGTTAACAATGAGCAGTTCTTC.

Only one count was recorded for this clone. The genes are TRBV29-1 and TRBJ1-2; D call uncertain. CDR1 and CDR2 (germline): SQVTM, ANQGSEA. V was cut by 4 bases and J by 5 bases, with 11 bases left in between. The CDR3 consists of 12 residues. The CDR3 nucleotides read TGCAGCGTTGGAATAGAAACTTATGGCTACACCTTC. Translation: CSVGIETYGYTF.

The CDR3 DNA reads as TGCGCCAGCAGCCAAATAGCGGGATCCACAGATACGCAGTATTTT. This translates into CASSQIAGSTDTQYF. The genes are TRBV4-1 and TRBJ2-3; 8 positions agree with TRBD2. Germline lookup yields CDR1 MGHRA and CDR2 YSYEKL. V was clipped by 2 bases and J by 2 bases; unmatched bases: 3. CDR3 length: 15 amino acids.

V and J are TRBV6-1 and TRBJ1-4; D is unresolved. V was trimmed by 7 bases and J by 0 bases, leaving 12 bases between them. This CDR3 contains 15 residues. Germline CDR1 MNHNS, CDR2 SASEGT. In DNA form, the CDR3 reads TGTGCCAGCAAGATGACACTTGCAACTAATGAAAAACTGTTTTTT. The encoded protein is CASKMTLATNEKLFF.

J is TRBJ2-5 and V is TRBV18; 11 nucleotides align to TRBD2. This CDR3 is 17 amino acids long. Germline assignment: CDR1 KGHSH and CDR2 LQKENI. Unmatched junction bases numbered 10, after V lost 3 bases and J lost 4 bases. CDR3 bases: TGTGCCAGCTCACCTACCCTACTAGCGGGAGTTTCAGAGACCCAGTACTTC. Translating gives CASSPTLLAGVSETQYF. The full variable domain, completed using reference TRBV18 and TRBJ2-5, is NAGVMQNPRHLVRRRGQEARLRCSPMKGHSHVYWYRQLPEEGLKFMVYLQKENIIDESGMPKERFSAEFPKEGPSILRIQQVVRGDSAAYFCASSPTLLAGVSETQYFGPGTRLLVL.

The chain employs TRBV9 and TRBJ2-2; 10 nucleotides align to TRBD2. J was trimmed by 7 bases and V by 0 bases; bases with no gene match: 6. Germline V lookup: CDR1 SGDLS, CDR2 YYNGEE. The CDR3 totals 16 residues. The CDR3: CASSVVASGSNGELFF. CDR3 nucleotide sequence: TGTGCCAGCAGCGTAGTTGCTAGCGGGAGTAACGGGGAGCTGTTTTTT.

The V call is TRBV19, the J call TRBJ2-4, with D perhaps TRBD2 (5 bases). Trimming took 0 bases from V and 6 from J, leaving 12 bases between them. Germline CDR1 is LNHDA and CDR2 is SQIVND (reference sequence). This CDR3 spans 15 amino acids. The CDR3 nucleotides are TGTGCCAGTAGTATAGATCGGGAAAGCCTAAACATTCAGTACTTC. Translating it yields CASSIDRESLNIQYF.

The V gene is TRBV5-6, the J gene TRBJ2-7; TRBD1 matches 8 bases. The V segment lost 4 bases and the J segment 6 bases; nucleotides outside the gene matches: 3. This CDR3 region has 12 residues. CDR1 and CDR2 from the germline V gene are SGHDT and YYEEEE. CDR3 amino acids: CASSRTGFEQYF. DNA of the CDR3: TGTGCCAGCAGCCGGACAGGGTTCGAGCAGTACTTC.

V gene TRBV28 combines with J gene TRBJ1-2, with 7 bases fitting TRBD1. The trim removed 7 bases at V and 4 bases at J, leaving 15 bases unmatched. Germline V gives CDR1 MDHEN, CDR2 SYDVKM. CDR3 size: 16 residues. CDR3 protein: CASTPSWAGGAYGYTF. The CDR3 DNA sequence: TGTGCCAGCACCCCATCGTGGGCAGGGGGTGCCTATGGCTACACCTTC.

The chain joins TRBV4-1 to TRBJ2-1; D might be TRBD1 (5 bases). V gave up 6 bases and J gave up 6 bases, with 21 bases separating them. The CDR3 is 16 amino acids. The germline gives CDR1 MGHRA, CDR2 YSYEKL. CDR3 DNA sequence: TGCGCCAGCAGGCAGCCAGGGCAGGGTTTGTTCAATGAGCAGTTCTTC. As protein: CASRQPGQGLFNEQFF.

The table lists this clone with a count of one. The chain employs TRBV7-4 and TRBJ2-3; maybe TRBD2 (6 bases). The germline V gene has CDR1 SGHVT and CDR2 SQSDAQ. Trimming left V 3 bases short and J 7 bases short, with 20 bases between. This CDR3 spans 16 amino acids. Here the CDR3 DNA reads TGTGCCAGCAGCTTCGGTTTTGGGGGGTGTAAAAATACGCAGTATTTT. This sequence encodes CASSFGFGGCKNTQYF.

The chain employs TRBV28 and TRBJ1-1; tentative D call: TRBD1 (5 bases). The CDR3 length is 16 residues. V was clipped by 3 bases and J by 4 bases, with 18 bases between them. The germline CDR1 and CDR2 sequences are MDHEN and SYDVKM. The CDR3 nucleotides are TGTGCCAGCAGTTTGATCTCCGGGGCCGGCGGCACTGAAGCTTTCTTT. Protein sequence: CASSLISGAGGTEAFF. Drawing the rest from reference TRBV28 and TRBJ1-1, the complete variable domain is DVKVTQSSRYLVKRTGEKVFLECVQDMDHENMFWYRQDPGLGLRLIYFSYDVKMKEKGDIPEGYSVSREKKERFSLILESASTNQTSMYLCASSLISGAGGTEAFFGQGTRLTVV.

The gene calls are TRBV11-2 and TRBJ1-2, with D possibly being TRBD1 (5 bases). CDR3 length: 13 amino acids. V gave up 4 bases and J gave up 3 bases, with 9 bases separating them. In germline, CDR1 is SGHAT, CDR2 FQNNGV. CDR3 nucleotides: TGTGCCAGCAGCTCTCCAGGGTACTATGGCTACACCTTC. Amino acid sequence: CASSSPGYYGYTF.

The chain combines TRBV5-1 with TRBJ2-5; possibly TRBD1 for D (6 bases). The J call may be faulty, since TRBJ2-7 better matches the DNA end. Germline-derived CDR1 and CDR2 are SGHRS and YFSETQ. This CDR3 spans 12 amino acids. Here the CDR3 DNA reads TGCGCCAGCAGTAAGGACAGCTACGAGCAGTACTTC. It codes for CASSKDSYEQYF.

The chain links TRBV10-2 to TRBJ1-2; D is undetermined. The CDR3 spans 14 residues. V was cut by 0 bases and J by 9 bases, with 14 bases left in between. Germline V gives CDR1 WSHSY, CDR2 SAAADI. Here the CDR3 reads CASSESNQYSSYTF. Written as DNA, the CDR3 is TGCGCCAGCAGTGAGTCGAATCAATACAGCAGCTACACCTTC.